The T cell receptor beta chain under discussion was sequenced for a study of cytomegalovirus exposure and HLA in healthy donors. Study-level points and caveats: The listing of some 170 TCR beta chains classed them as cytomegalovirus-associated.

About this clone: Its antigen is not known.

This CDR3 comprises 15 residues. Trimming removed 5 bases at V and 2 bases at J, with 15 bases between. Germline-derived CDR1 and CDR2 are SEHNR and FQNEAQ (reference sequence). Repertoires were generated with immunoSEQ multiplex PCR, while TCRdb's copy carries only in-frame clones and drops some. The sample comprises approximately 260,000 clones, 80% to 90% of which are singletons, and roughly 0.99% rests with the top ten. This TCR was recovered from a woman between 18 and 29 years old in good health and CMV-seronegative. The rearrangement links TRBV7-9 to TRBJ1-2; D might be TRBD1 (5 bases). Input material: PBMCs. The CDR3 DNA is TGTGCCAGCAGCCCCTACAGGTCACACAACTATGGCTACACCTTC. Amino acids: CASSPYRSHNYGYTF.